The TCR beta chain described here comes from a study of T cells after yellow fever vaccination. This clonotype turned up a few times. The authors made TCR cDNA by 5'RACE template switching, adding a universal primer site and UMIs. TCRdb re-derived calls from the 5' RACE reads in MiXCR, one entry per CDR3 protein. The table lists around 550,000 distinct CDR3 sequences, 15% to 20% of them singletons. V was pared by 3 bases and J by 4 bases, with 13 bases between. There are 15 residues in the CDR3. Per germline, CDR1 SGHTA and CDR2 FQGNSA. The J gene is TRBJ2-1, the V gene TRBV7-2, with unresolved D. The sample was PBMCs, taken 15 days after the yellow fever booster vaccination. This TCR was recovered from a man between 25 and 39 years old who received the YFV17D yellow fever vaccine. The CDR3, as DNA: TGTGCCAGCAGCTTCGGAAAAACTTTGTACAATGAGCAGTTCTTC. Protein sequence: CASSFGKTLYNEQFF.